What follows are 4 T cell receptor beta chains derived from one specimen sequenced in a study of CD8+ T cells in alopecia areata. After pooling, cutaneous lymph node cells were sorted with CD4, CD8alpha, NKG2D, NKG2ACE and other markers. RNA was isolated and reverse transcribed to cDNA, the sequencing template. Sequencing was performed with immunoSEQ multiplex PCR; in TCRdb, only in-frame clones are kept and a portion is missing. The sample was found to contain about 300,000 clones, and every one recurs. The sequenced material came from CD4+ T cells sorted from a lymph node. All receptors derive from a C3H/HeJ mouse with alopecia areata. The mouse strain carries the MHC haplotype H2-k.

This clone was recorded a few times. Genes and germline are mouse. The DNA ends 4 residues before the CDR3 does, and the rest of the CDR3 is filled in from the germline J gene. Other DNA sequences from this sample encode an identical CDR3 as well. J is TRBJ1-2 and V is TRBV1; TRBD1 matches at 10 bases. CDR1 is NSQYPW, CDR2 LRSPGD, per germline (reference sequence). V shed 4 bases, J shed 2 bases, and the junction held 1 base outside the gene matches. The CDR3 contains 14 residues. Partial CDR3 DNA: TGCACCTGCAGTGGGACAGGGGGGAACTCC. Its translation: CTCSGTGGNS. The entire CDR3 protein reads CTCSGTGGNSDYTF.

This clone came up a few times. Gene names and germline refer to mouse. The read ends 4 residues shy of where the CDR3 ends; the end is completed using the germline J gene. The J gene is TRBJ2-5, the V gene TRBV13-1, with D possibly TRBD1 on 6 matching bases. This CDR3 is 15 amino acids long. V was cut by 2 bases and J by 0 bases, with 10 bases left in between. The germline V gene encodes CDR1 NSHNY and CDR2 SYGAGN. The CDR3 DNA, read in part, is TGTGCCAGCAGTGAGGCAGGGGTTAACCAAGAC. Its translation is CASSEAGVNQD. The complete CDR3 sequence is CASSEAGVNQDTQYF.

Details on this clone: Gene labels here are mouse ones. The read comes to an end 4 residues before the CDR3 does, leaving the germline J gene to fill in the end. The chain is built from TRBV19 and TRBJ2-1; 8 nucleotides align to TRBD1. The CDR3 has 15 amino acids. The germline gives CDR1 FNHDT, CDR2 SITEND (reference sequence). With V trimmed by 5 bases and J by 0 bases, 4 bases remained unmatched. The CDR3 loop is CASRGDRNNYAEQFF. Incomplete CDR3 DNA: TGTGCCAGCAGAGGGGACAGGAATAACTATGCT.

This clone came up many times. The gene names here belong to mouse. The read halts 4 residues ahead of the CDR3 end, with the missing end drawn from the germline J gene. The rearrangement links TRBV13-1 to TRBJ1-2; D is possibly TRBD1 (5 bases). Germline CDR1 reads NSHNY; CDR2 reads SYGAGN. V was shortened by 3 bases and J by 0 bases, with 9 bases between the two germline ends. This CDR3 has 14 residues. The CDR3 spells CASSGTHANSDYTF. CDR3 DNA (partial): TGTGCCAGCAGTGGGACACATGCAAACTCC.